These 24 T cell receptor beta chains were all obtained from the same sample, sequenced in a study of blood T cell repertoires in COVID-19 (dated by TCRdb to about 2020). The receptor library was made with the immunoSEQ multiplex PCR assay. TCRdb holds this immuneACCESS table with in-frame rearrangements only. Some clones are missing; in checked studies, unresolved V genes explain under half, and the rest has no known cause. The sample data list around 180,000 clones, and about 80% of these were observed just once. More than 1.5% of the sample is in the top ten clones. The sample taken for sequencing was peripheral blood. These receptors originate from a human donor in a cohort sampled during active COVID-19.

The genes are TRBV5-1 and TRBJ1-4; possibly TRBD1 for D (5 bases). The CDR3 has 16 residues. From germline, CDR1 is SGHRS and CDR2 YFSETQ. Trimming took off 1 base at V and 5 bases at J, with 15 bases between the two ends. The CDR3 coding sequence is TGCGCCAGCAGCTTGATGGGGACTGGGAGGAATGAAAAACTGTTTTTT. This encodes CASSLMGTGRNEKLFF.

The V call is TRBV7-4, the J call TRBJ2-2; 7 bases align to TRBD1. V was clipped by 4 bases and J by 1 base; unmatched bases: 6. CDR1 and CDR2 (germline): SGHVT, SQSDAQ. This CDR3 region has 16 residues. CDR3 bases: TGTGCCAGCAGCTCCAGGGGGACAGAGAACACCGGGGAGCTGTTTTTT. Protein sequence: CASSSRGTENTGELFF.

This clone was observed a single time. The J gene is TRBJ2-2, the V gene TRBV2; possibly TRBD1 for D (6 bases). V was pared by 6 bases and J by 2 bases, with 13 bases between. The CDR3 is made up of 15 amino acids. Germline V gene lookup returns CDR1 SNHLY and CDR2 FYNNEI. The CDR3 bases are TGTGCCAGCAGAGTGGGCAGGGGAAACACCGGGGAGCTGTTTTTT. It yields the protein CASRVGRGNTGELFF. The variable domain in full, with the rest retrieved from reference TRBV2 and TRBJ2-2, is EPEVTQTPSHQVTQMGQEVILRCVPISNHLYFYWYRQILGQKVEFLVSFYNNEISEKSEIFDDQFSVERPDGSNFTLKIRSTKLEDSAMYFCASRVGRGNTGELFFGEGSRLTVL.

The chain couples TRBV27 to TRBJ2-7; D not certain. Germline lookup yields CDR1 MNHEY and CDR2 SMNVEV (reference sequence). Trimming removed 8 bases at V and 0 bases at J, with 17 bases between. This CDR3 region has 15 residues. The CDR3: CASRPTRSSSYEQYF. The CDR3 DNA reads as TGTGCCAGCCGGCCAACAAGATCTAGCTCCTACGAGCAGTACTTC.

In its sample, this clone was seen a few times. The chain recombines TRBV30 with TRBJ2-5; TRBD2 aligns across 10 bases. J was trimmed by 1 base and V by 3 bases; bases with no gene match: 8. The CDR3 is 16 amino acids. Germline CDR1 reads GTSNPN; CDR2 reads SVGIG (reference sequence). The CDR3 DNA reads TGTGCCTGGAGGAGCGGGAGGGCCCGACCCCAAGAGACCCAGTACTTC. Translating it yields CAWRSGRARPQETQYF. Full variable domain (remainder filled in from reference TRBV30 and TRBJ2-5): SQTIHQWPATLVQPVGSPLSLECTVEGTSNPNLYWYRQAAGRGLQLLFYSVGIGQISSEVPQNLSASRPQDRQFILSSKKLLLSDSGFYLCAWRSGRARPQETQYFGPGTRLLVL.

The chain carries TRBV5-4 and TRBJ2-7; 11 bases map to TRBD2. The germline V gene has CDR1 SGHNT and CDR2 YYREEE (reference sequence). There are 15 residues in the CDR3. Germline trimming cut 0 bases from V and 6 bases from J; bases unmatched to any gene: 5. CDR3: CASSLDWLAGGEQYF. The DNA for the CDR3 is TGTGCCAGCAGCTTGGATTGGCTAGCGGGAGGCGAGCAGTACTTC.

This chain links TRBV5-6 with TRBJ1-5; D is possibly TRBD1 (5 bases). The CDR3 has 19 residues. V lost 4 bases, J lost 2 bases, and 25 bases lay in between. Germline-derived CDR1 and CDR2 are SGHDT and YYEEEE. CDR3 sequence (DNA): TGTGCCAGCAGCCAACAGGAAAAAGATTTGCAGAGACGCAATCAGCCCCAGCATTTT. It yields the protein CASSQQEKDLQRRNQPQHF.

The sample holds one count of this clone. The chain uses TRBV7-3 and TRBJ2-1, with D hard to call. V dropped 5 bases and J dropped 7 bases, with 9 bases sitting between them. Germline V gene lookup returns CDR1 SGHTA and CDR2 FQGTGA. CDR3 length equals 12 residues. This CDR3 reads CASSNLGNEQFF. CDR3 DNA: TGTGCCAGCAGCAACCTAGGTAATGAGCAGTTCTTC.

The count of this clone is one. V usage is TRBV10-1 and J usage is TRBJ1-1, with TRBD1 identical over 10 bases. Germline V gives CDR1 WNHNN, CDR2 SYGVQD (reference sequence). The V segment lost 0 bases and the J segment 4 bases; nucleotides outside the gene matches: 5. This CDR3 spans 16 amino acids. For the CDR3, the DNA is TGCGCCAGCAGTGAGTCGAAACGGACAGGGGGCACTGAAGCTTTCTTT. It specifies CASSESKRTGGTEAFF.

V gene TRBV4-1 combines with J gene TRBJ2-1; TRBD2 matches 11 bases. The germline gives CDR1 MGHRA, CDR2 YSYEKL. Germline trimming cut 4 bases from V and 3 bases from J; bases unmatched to any gene: 8. The length of the CDR3 is 17 residues. This CDR3 reads CASSPSLTSGSYNEQFF. CDR3 in DNA: TGCGCCAGCAGCCCTTCGCTAACTAGCGGGAGCTACAATGAGCAGTTCTTC.

CDR3 sequence: CASSQNRGTYNEQFF. Here the CDR3 DNA reads TGTGCCAGCAGCCAGAACAGGGGCACCTACAATGAGCAGTTCTTC. The chain is built from TRBV3-1 (or the pseudogene TRBV3-2) and TRBJ2-1; TRBD1 matches at 7 bases. This CDR3 region has 15 residues. Germline V CDR1 and CDR2: LGHDT, YNNKEL (reference sequence). The V segment lost 3 bases and the J segment 2 bases; nucleotides outside the gene matches: 4.

The V and J genes are TRBV27 and TRBJ2-7; D ambiguous. The germline CDR1 and CDR2 sequences are MNHEY and SMNVEV (reference sequence). The CDR3 covers 13 residues. Trimming took 3 bases from V and 3 from J, leaving 9 bases between them. This chain's CDR3 is CASSFQLNYEQYF. The CDR3, as DNA: TGTGCCAGCAGTTTTCAACTAAACTACGAGCAGTACTTC.

The rearrangement uses TRBV2 and TRBJ2-3; 9 positions match TRBD2. V lost 7 bases, J lost 4 bases, and 12 bases stayed unmatched. The germline V gene has CDR1 SNHLY and CDR2 FYNNEI. The CDR3 has 16 amino acids. The CDR3 here is CASTHGTSLTSDTQYF. The CDR3 DNA follows: TGTGCCAGCACCCACGGGACTAGCCTTACCTCAGATACGCAGTATTTT.

Turning to this clone: This same CDR3 is encoded by further DNA sequences in the sample. The chain employs TRBV18 and TRBJ1-6, with 9 bases lining up with TRBD1. The germline gives CDR1 KGHSH, CDR2 LQKENI. V lost 2 bases and J lost 5; bases outside the gene matches: 4. The length of the CDR3 is 16 residues. The CDR3 sequence: CASSPRTGEDNSPLHF. The DNA of the CDR3 is TGTGCCAGCTCACCAAGGACAGGGGAGGATAATTCACCCCTCCACTTT.

This chain joins TRBV27 and TRBJ1-4; a weak D match, TRBD1 (5 bases). In germline, CDR1 is MNHEY, CDR2 SMNVEV (reference sequence). Deletions cut 3 bases from V and 2 bases from J, with 19 bases between. This CDR3 region has 18 residues. The CDR3 sequence: CASSLYGQGLPTNEKLFF. CDR3 sequence (DNA): TGTGCCAGCAGTTTGTACGGGCAGGGTTTACCCACTAATGAAAAACTGTTTTTT. Drawing the rest from reference TRBV27 and TRBJ1-4, the complete variable domain is EAQVTQNPRYLITVTGKKLTVTCSQNMNHEYMSWYRQDPGLGLRQIYYSMNVEVTDKGDVPEGYKVSRKEKRNFPLILESPSPNQTSLYFCASSLYGQGLPTNEKLFFGSGTQLSVL.

The chain joins TRBV5-1 to TRBJ2-3, with 12 nucleotides matching TRBD2. CDR3 length: 16 residues. The V segment lost 0 bases and the J segment 6 bases; nucleotides outside the gene matches: 5. CDR1 is SGHRS and CDR2 is YFSETQ in the germline V gene. CDR3 loop: CASSLEASGRADTQYF. Written as DNA, the CDR3 is TGCGCCAGCAGCTTGGAGGCTAGCGGGAGGGCGGATACGCAGTATTTT. Supplemented by reference TRBV5-1 and TRBJ2-3, the full variable domain reads KAGVTQTPRYLIKTRGQQVTLSCSPISGHRSVSWYQQTPGQGLQFLFEYFSETQRNKGNFPGRFSGRQFSNSRSEMNVSTLELGDSALYLCASSLEASGRADTQYFGPGTRLTVL.

The chain employs TRBV11-2 and TRBJ1-3, with TRBD1 matching 7 bases. V lost 4 bases and J lost 5; bases outside the gene matches: 5. The CDR3 covers 14 residues. CDR1 and CDR2 from the germline V gene are SGHAT and FQNNGV. CDR3 protein: CASSSLQGRNTIYF. As DNA, the CDR3 is TGTGCCAGCAGCTCCTTACAGGGGAGAAACACCATATATTTT.

J is TRBJ1-2 and V is TRBV11-2, with 8 positions matching TRBD1. The CDR3 loop spans 13 amino acids. Per germline, CDR1 SGHAT and CDR2 FQNNGV. Germline trimming cut 5 bases from V and 5 bases from J; bases unmatched to any gene: 4. In DNA form, the CDR3 reads TGTGCCAGCAGCCCTCAGGGGGCGTATGGCTACACCTTC. Residues: CASSPQGAYGYTF.

The chain has TRBV4-3 and TRBJ2-6; 8 positions agree with TRBD1. Germline V gene data show CDR1 as LGHNA and CDR2 as YSLEER. V dropped 1 base and J dropped 1; count of bases not matched to a gene: 0. This CDR3 is built from 16 residues. CDR3 amino acids: CASSQGTGSGANVLTF. In DNA form, the CDR3 reads TGCGCCAGCAGCCAAGGGACAGGGTCTGGGGCCAACGTCCTGACTTTC.

The rearrangement joins TRBV10-3 to TRBJ2-3; the match to TRBD2 covers 10 bases. The length of the CDR3 is 14 residues. The ends lost 5 bases at V and 2 bases at J; junction bases unmatched: 1. Germline V lookup: CDR1 ENHRY, CDR2 SYGVKD. The CDR3 is CAISTSGVTDTQYF. CDR3 sequence (DNA): TGTGCCATCAGTACTAGCGGGGTCACAGATACGCAGTATTTT.

J is TRBJ2-3 and V is TRBV5-1; no clear D. This CDR3 contains 11 residues. The germline gives CDR1 SGHRS, CDR2 YFSETQ. Trimming removed 4 bases from V and 2 bases from J, with 2 bases in between. The CDR3 DNA sequence: TGCGCCAGCAGCCTCACAGATACGCAGTATTTT. The encoded protein is CASSLTDTQYF.

The chain combines TRBV7-9 with TRBJ2-7; D is perhaps TRBD2 (7 bases). Trimming removed 11 bases at V and 6 bases at J, with 14 bases between. CDR3 size: 11 residues. Germline V gene sequence: CDR1 SEHNR, CDR2 FQNEAQ (reference sequence). CDR3 nucleotide sequence: TGTGCCTCTAGGGGGGGGCGCGAGCAGTACTTC. Residues: CASRGGREQYF.

This clone has more than one count but fewer than ten. The chain is built from TRBV2 and TRBJ1-6; unclear D gene. From germline, CDR1 is SNHLY and CDR2 FYNNEI. The CDR3 runs 15 residues. V was trimmed by 7 bases and J by 7 bases, leaving 17 bases between them. CDR3 DNA sequence: TGTGCCAGCACCGAGAGTGCGGGGAGCAATTCACCCCTCCACTTT. It codes for CASTESAGSNSPLHF.

CDR3 nucleotides: TGTGCCAGCAGCCAAGAGGCAGGGAATGGCTACACCTTC. Protein sequence: CASSQEAGNGYTF. The rearrangement uses TRBV4-2 and TRBJ1-2, with a tentative D call TRBD1 (5 bases). V lost 0 bases and J lost 6, with 8 bases in between. The CDR3 loop spans 13 amino acids. CDR1 LGHNA and CDR2 YNFKEQ come from the germline V gene.